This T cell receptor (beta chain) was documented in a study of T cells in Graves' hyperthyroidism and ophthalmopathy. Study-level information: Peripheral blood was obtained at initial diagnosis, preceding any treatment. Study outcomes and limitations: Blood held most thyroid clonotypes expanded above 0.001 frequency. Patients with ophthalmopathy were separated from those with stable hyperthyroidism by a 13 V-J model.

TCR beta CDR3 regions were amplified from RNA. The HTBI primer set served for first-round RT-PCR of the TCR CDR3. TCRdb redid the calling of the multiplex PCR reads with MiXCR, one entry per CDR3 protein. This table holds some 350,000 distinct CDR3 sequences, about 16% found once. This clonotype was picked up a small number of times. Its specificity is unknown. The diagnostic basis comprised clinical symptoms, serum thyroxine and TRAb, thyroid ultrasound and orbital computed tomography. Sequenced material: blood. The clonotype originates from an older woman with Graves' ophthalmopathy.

The CDR3 nucleotides are TGTGCCAGCAGCTTAGTCTCCTCGTCCGGTTGGGCCACTGAAGCTTTCTTT. Translated, it gives CASSLVSSSGWATEAFF. The chain employs TRBV7-2 and TRBJ1-1; D is undetermined. This CDR3 is 17 amino acids long. Trimming left V 1 base short and J 4 bases short, with 19 bases between. CDR1 is SGHTA and CDR2 is FQGNSA in the germline V gene.